The 30 T cell receptor beta chains presented below share a single source sample, sequenced in a study of blood T cell repertoires in COVID-19 (dated by TCRdb to 2020 to 2022). The library was built by means of the immunoSEQ multiplex PCR assay. As stored in TCRdb, this immuneACCESS dataset retains in-frame rearrangements with V and J assigned. A fraction of the clones does not appear; measured against another copy, unresolved V genes explain less than half of the discrepancy, and the remainder lacks a known reason. In all, the sample holds about half a million clones, and 70% to 90% of those were seen once. Roughly 3.2% of the sample is held by the ten biggest clonotypes. Sample: peripheral blood. These receptors were taken from a human donor in a cohort sampled during active COVID-19.

The rearrangement uses TRBV29-1 and TRBJ1-1; TRBD1 matches at 7 bases. The CDR3 spans 15 residues. J lost 1 base, V lost 5 bases, and 10 bases had no gene match. The germline gives CDR1 SQVTM, CDR2 ANQGSEA. The chain's CDR3 is CSVWEPDRSNTEAFF. The CDR3 DNA sequence: TGCAGCGTTTGGGAACCGGACAGGTCGAACACTGAAGCTTTCTTT. Full variable domain (outside the CDR3, taken from reference TRBV29-1 and TRBJ1-1): SAVISQKPSRDICQRGTSLTIQCQVDSQVTMMFWYRQQPGQSLTLIATANQGSEATYESGFVIDKFPISRPNLTFSTLTVSNMSPEDSSIYLCSVWEPDRSNTEAFFGQGTRLTVV.

The chain uses TRBV19 and TRBJ2-6, with TRBD1 identical over 9 bases. With V trimmed by 5 bases and J by 0 bases, 5 bases remained unmatched. There are 17 residues in the CDR3. Germline V lookup: CDR1 LNHDA, CDR2 SQIVND (reference sequence). CDR3 region: CASSGDRVYSGANVLTF. As DNA, the CDR3 is TGTGCCAGTAGTGGGGACAGGGTCTACTCTGGGGCCAACGTCCTGACTTTC.

Note on this clone: This may arise from a read error, as a much more abundant clone is one base away. This same CDR3 is encoded by further DNA sequences in the sample. The CDR3 bases are TGCGCCAGCAGCCAAGAGACAGGGGACTATGGCTACACCTTC. Amino acids: CASSQETGDYGYTF. The chain uses TRBV4-3 and TRBJ1-2; 8 bases agree with TRBD1. The CDR3 totals 14 residues. The J segment lost 3 bases and the V segment lost 0 bases, leaving 0 bases of the junction unmatched. Germline assignment: CDR1 LGHNA and CDR2 YSLEER.

The CDR3 coding sequence is TGTGCCAGCAGCCCCCTACACGTCGGGACATCCGCCTGGGATTCACCCCTCCACTTT. Protein product: CASSPLHVGTSAWDSPLHF. This chain joins TRBV3-1 (or the pseudogene TRBV3-2) and TRBJ1-6, with D possibly matching TRBD1 (6 bases). CDR1 and CDR2 (germline): LGHDT, YNNKEL (reference sequence). V gave up 4 bases and J gave up 8 bases, with 27 bases separating them. CDR3 length equals 19 residues.

Written as DNA, the CDR3 is TGTGCCAGCAGTTTTGAGGGGCGGGGAGATACGCAGTATTTT. This codes for CASSFEGRGDTQYF. V gene TRBV28 combines with J gene TRBJ2-3, with D perhaps TRBD2 (6 bases). The CDR3 has 14 residues. CDR1 and CDR2 from the germline V gene are MDHEN and SYDVKM. V shed 3 bases and J shed 5 bases, with 12 bases lying between them.

V usage is TRBV29-1 and J usage is TRBJ2-3; 8 bases line up with TRBD1. The germline CDR1 and CDR2 sequences are SQVTM and ANQGSEA. The CDR3 runs 13 residues. V dropped 7 bases and J dropped 3; count of bases not matched to a gene: 6. The CDR3 nucleotides are TGCAGCGAGGACAGACAGGGGACAGATACGCAGTATTTT. Its translation: CSEDRQGTDTQYF.

J is TRBJ2-1 and V is TRBV6-6, with a weak D call TRBD2 (6 bases). CDR3 length: 17 amino acids. Trimming cost V 5 bases and J 4 bases, with 21 bases left between them. Per the germline V gene, CDR1 is MNHNY and CDR2 is SVGAGI (reference sequence). The CDR3 loop is CASSLQAAGILYNEQFF. CDR3 DNA: TGTGCCAGCAGTCTCCAAGCGGCGGGAATTTTATACAATGAGCAGTTCTTC.

The chain combines TRBV5-1 with TRBJ1-1; 8 bases line up with TRBD1. This CDR3 has 14 residues. V lost 2 bases and J lost 4; bases outside the gene matches: 4. The V gene's germline CDR1 is SGHRS and CDR2 YFSETQ. The CDR3 loop is CASSLMDRATEAFF. The CDR3 region has the DNA TGCGCCAGCAGCTTAATGGACAGGGCCACTGAAGCTTTCTTT.

The rearrangement joins TRBV6-2 or TRBV6-3 to TRBJ2-3, with D perhaps matching TRBD1 (5 bases). The CDR3 extends over 17 amino acids. Germline V gene sequence: CDR1 MNHEY, CDR2 SVGEGT. Trimming cost V 6 bases and J 1 base, with 20 bases left between them. This CDR3 reads CASSTTLWGGGTDTQYF. DNA for the CDR3: TGTGCCAGCAGCACGACCCTCTGGGGCGGTGGCACAGATACGCAGTATTTT.

The genes are TRBV28 and TRBJ1-5; TRBD1 aligns across 8 bases. Germline lookup yields CDR1 MDHEN and CDR2 SYDVKM. CDR3 size: 16 residues. With V trimmed by 3 bases and J by 7 bases, 11 bases remained unmatched. The CDR3 region is CASSFPRGLLGQPQHF. For the CDR3, the DNA is TGTGCCAGCAGTTTCCCCAGGGGGCTCTTAGGGCAGCCCCAGCATTTT. The whole variable domain, filled in from reference TRBV28 and TRBJ1-5, reads DVKVTQSSRYLVKRTGEKVFLECVQDMDHENMFWYRQDPGLGLRLIYFSYDVKMKEKGDIPEGYSVSREKKERFSLILESASTNQTSMYLCASSFPRGLLGQPQHFGDGTRLSIL.

The chain carries TRBV7-2 and TRBJ1-5; D may be TRBD1 (5 bases). With 0 bases removed from V and 12 bases from J, the gap between germline ends came to 9 bases. Germline V gene data show CDR1 as SGHTA and CDR2 as FQGNSA. The CDR3 totals 12 residues. CDR3 in DNA: TGTGCCAGCAGCTTAGCAGTGGGACTCCAGCATTTT. Translating it yields CASSLAVGLQHF.

The gene calls are TRBV10-3 and TRBJ1-1, with a tentative D call TRBD1 (5 bases). Germline V gives CDR1 ENHRY, CDR2 SYGVKD. Trimming shortened V by 4 bases and J by 3 bases, and 12 bases separated the two germline ends. This CDR3 spans 14 amino acids. The CDR3 DNA reads as TGTGCCATCAGTGCGGGGGTAGGTGACACTGAAGCTTTCTTT. It specifies CAISAGVGDTEAFF.

The chain joins TRBV2 to TRBJ2-1; 9 bases match TRBD2. CDR1 and CDR2 from the germline V gene are SNHLY and FYNNEI. With V trimmed by 4 bases and J by 10 bases, 5 bases remained unmatched. The CDR3 covers 13 residues. CDR3 DNA sequence: TGTGCCAGCAGTGGATCGCGGGAGGGAGAGCAGTTCTTC. It is translated as CASSGSREGEQFF.

The chain combines TRBV7-8 with TRBJ1-3; D uncertain. Germline V CDR1 and CDR2: SGHVS, FQNEAQ. The ends were cut back, 4 bases at V and 8 bases at J, with 15 bases in the middle. CDR3 length: 14 amino acids. The CDR3 DNA follows: TGTGCCAGCAGCTGGGAGGGAATTAGGGACACCATATATTTT. Translation gives CASSWEGIRDTIYF.

The chain employs TRBV19 and TRBJ1-4; unclear D gene. The CDR3 is made up of 12 amino acids. V gave up 5 bases and J gave up 5 bases, with 6 bases separating them. Germline V CDR1 and CDR2: LNHDA, SQIVND (reference sequence). The CDR3 is CASSSQNEKLFF. The CDR3 DNA is TGTGCCAGTAGTTCACAGAATGAAAAACTGTTTTTT.

The rearrangement uses TRBV5-6 and TRBJ2-7, with 9 bases identical to TRBD1. The CDR3 totals 15 residues. CDR1 SGHDT and CDR2 YYEEEE come from the germline V gene. The ends lost 4 bases at V and 4 bases at J; junction bases unmatched: 9. The CDR3 bases are TGTGCCAGCAGCGGGAACAGGGGGCATTGGTACGAGCAGTACTTC. Protein: CASSGNRGHWYEQYF.

J is TRBJ1-1 and V is TRBV7-2; possible D gene TRBD1, 5 bases. With 5 bases removed from V and 5 bases from J, the gap between germline ends came to 12 bases. CDR3 size: 13 residues. CDR1 SGHTA and CDR2 FQGNSA come from the germline V gene. This chain's CDR3 is CASSPRRVTEAFF. CDR3 nucleotides: TGTGCCAGCAGCCCTCGCAGGGTGACTGAAGCTTTCTTT.

This clone occurred many times. The chain is built from TRBV15 and TRBJ2-1; 7 bases map to TRBD2. The CDR3 loop spans 15 amino acids. The V segment lost 8 bases and the J segment 7 bases; nucleotides outside the gene matches: 14. Germline-derived CDR1 and CDR2 are LNHNV and YYDKDF (reference sequence). The chain's CDR3 is CATSPSSGRGNEQFF. DNA of the CDR3: TGTGCCACCTCCCCCTCTAGCGGCCGGGGGAATGAGCAGTTCTTC. Full variable domain (remainder filled in from reference TRBV15 and TRBJ2-1): DAMVIQNPRYQVTQFGKPVTLSCSQTLNHNVMYWYQQKSSQAPKLLFHYYDKDFNNEADTPDNFQSRRPNTSFCFLDIRSPGLGDTAMYLCATSPSSGRGNEQFFGPGTRLTVL.

J is TRBJ2-7 and V is TRBV5-1; TRBD1 matches 7 bases. The CDR3 covers 15 residues. The J segment lost 0 bases and the V segment lost 4 bases, leaving 7 bases of the junction unmatched. The V gene's germline CDR1 is SGHRS and CDR2 YFSETQ. The CDR3 spells CASSPPGTVSYEQYF. The CDR3 coding sequence is TGCGCCAGCAGCCCGCCTGGGACAGTCTCCTACGAGCAGTACTTC. The full variable domain, in which reference TRBV5-1 and TRBJ2-7 provide the parts outside the CDR3, is KAGVTQTPRYLIKTRGQQVTLSCSPISGHRSVSWYQQTPGQGLQFLFEYFSETQRNKGNFPGRFSGRQFSNSRSEMNVSTLELGDSALYLCASSPPGTVSYEQYFGPGTRLTVT.

The chain carries TRBV2 and TRBJ1-2; 8 bases align to TRBD1. CDR1 is SNHLY and CDR2 is FYNNEI in the germline V gene. There are 14 residues in the CDR3. Trimming cost V 8 bases and J 4 bases; bases outside gene matches: 9. The CDR3 bases are TGTGCCAGCTCACGGACAGGGATCATCTATGGCTACACCTTC. Residues: CASSRTGIIYGYTF.

The CDR3: CASSVDFMDQGTQYF. In nucleotides, the CDR3 is TGTGCCAGCAGCGTGGATTTCATGGACCAGGGGACCCAGTACTTC. The chain links TRBV9 to TRBJ2-5; possible D gene TRBD1, 5 bases. The germline gives CDR1 SGDLS, CDR2 YYNGEE. This CDR3 spans 15 amino acids. V was clipped by 2 bases and J by 7 bases, with 18 bases between them.

V and J are TRBV6-4 and TRBJ1-5; a possible D gene is TRBD1 (6 bases). V was cut by 4 bases and J by 0 bases, with 22 bases left in between. Germline-derived CDR1 and CDR2 are MRHNA and SNTAGT. The CDR3 totals 19 residues. The CDR3 DNA follows: TGTGCCAGCAGTGGGGCGGGGGGCCACCTAGTACCTAGCAATCAGCCCCAGCATTTT. Amino acid sequence: CASSGAGGHLVPSNQPQHF.

The gene calls are TRBV11-2 and TRBJ1-6; D unresolved. Trimming removed 0 bases from V and 7 bases from J, with 7 bases in between. Per the germline V gene, CDR1 is SGHAT and CDR2 is FQNNGV. The CDR3 extends over 14 amino acids. Here the CDR3 reads CASSLEEPNSPLHF. The CDR3 DNA reads TGTGCCAGCAGCTTAGAGGAGCCCAATTCACCCCTCCACTTT.

This chain uses TRBV15 with TRBJ2-1; 12 bases align to TRBD2. This CDR3 is 16 amino acids long. V lost 0 bases and J lost 8; bases outside the gene matches: 5. Germline V CDR1 and CDR2: LNHNV, YYDKDF (reference sequence). The CDR3 nucleotides are TGTGCCACCAGCAGAGAACTAGCGGGAGGTTTCGATGAGCAGTTCTTC. As protein: CATSRELAGGFDEQFF.

The J gene is TRBJ2-2, the V gene TRBV24-1, with 12 bases identical to TRBD1. V was pared by 4 bases and J by 6 bases, with 11 bases of the junction left unmatched. The CDR3 loop spans 18 amino acids. In germline, CDR1 is KGHDR, CDR2 SFDVKD. The CDR3 region is CATSEGGQGARRSGELFF. The CDR3 bases are TGTGCCACCAGTGAGGGGGGACAGGGGGCAAGGAGATCCGGGGAGCTGTTTTTT.

This chain joins TRBV24-1 and TRBJ2-1; D not certain. This CDR3 spans 15 amino acids. Trimming removed 4 bases at V and 0 bases at J, with 9 bases between. CDR1 is KGHDR, CDR2 SFDVKD, per germline. The CDR3: CATSEPRGSYNEQFF. The CDR3 DNA reads as TGTGCCACCAGTGAACCCAGAGGCTCCTACAATGAGCAGTTCTTC.

The J gene is TRBJ1-3, the V gene TRBV12-5; weak D call: TRBD1 (6 bases). The CDR3 loop spans 14 amino acids. V was clipped by 7 bases and J by 3 bases, with 13 bases between them. Germline V gene data show CDR1 as LGHNT and CDR2 as FRNRAP. CDR3 bases: TGTGCTAGTGACCCTACAGGGAATGGAAACACCATATATTTT. Protein: CASDPTGNGNTIYF.

This clone occurred once. The J gene is TRBJ2-6, the V gene TRBV19; D possibly corresponds to TRBD1 (5 bases). In germline, CDR1 is LNHDA, CDR2 SQIVND (reference sequence). The CDR3 is 16 amino acids. V gave up 4 bases and J gave up 1 base, with 11 bases separating them. This chain's CDR3 is CASSRRDRSGANVLTF. As DNA, the CDR3 is TGTGCCAGTAGTAGGCGAGACAGATCTGGGGCCAACGTCCTGACTTTC. Full variable domain (rest looked up from reference TRBV19 and TRBJ2-6): DGGITQSPKYLFRKEGQNVTLSCEQNLNHDAMYWYRQDPGQGLRLIYYSQIVNDFQKGDIAEGYSVSREKKESFPLTVTSAQKNPTAFYLCASSRRDRSGANVLTFGAGSRLTVL.

This chain connects TRBV7-9 to TRBJ1-1, with 9 bases matching TRBD1. There are 14 residues in the CDR3. CDR1 and CDR2 from the germline V gene are SEHNR and FQNEAQ (reference sequence). The J segment lost 6 bases and the V segment lost 6 bases, leaving 8 bases of the junction unmatched. CDR3 bases: TGTGCCAGCAGGACAGGACAGGGGACCCCTGAAGCTTTCTTT. This sequence encodes CASRTGQGTPEAFF.

CDR3 in DNA: TGTGCCTGGAGCGGGAGGGGACGCTCCTACAATGAGCAGTTCTTC. It yields the protein CAWSGRGRSYNEQFF. This chain connects TRBV30 to TRBJ2-1, with 8 bases aligning to TRBD2. The junction had 4 bases not matched to a gene; V was cut back by 3 bases and J by 0 bases. This CDR3 region has 15 residues. Germline V gives CDR1 GTSNPN, CDR2 SVGIG (reference sequence).